A single sample is the source of the 26 T cell receptor beta chains below, sequenced in a study of tumor and adjacent non-tumor tissue in lung cancer. A modified ARM-PCR protocol with three rounds of nested PCR amplified TCRbeta. A single record per CDR3 protein comes from TCRdb applying MiXCR to the multiplex PCR reads. The sample lists roughly 200,000 distinct CDR3 sequences, 70% to 75% occurring once. This sample's RNA came from whole unsorted tissue. The sequencing input was lung tumor tissue. The source is a man aged 55 to 70 with non-small cell lung cancer.

The V call is TRBV12-5, the J call TRBJ2-3; 10 bases align to TRBD2. The CDR3 totals 16 residues. Germline V gene sequence: CDR1 LGHNT, CDR2 FRNRAP. Unmatched junction bases numbered 7, after V lost 4 bases and J lost 3 bases. The CDR3 DNA reads as TGTGCTAGTGGTTCCCCAGCGGGAGGGCCAACAGATACGCAGTATTTT. Amino acid sequence: CASGSPAGGPTDTQYF.

V is TRBV5-6 and J is TRBJ2-3; 8 bases agree with TRBD2. This CDR3 region has 13 residues. The junction had 14 bases not matched to a gene; V was cut back by 9 bases and J by 11 bases. In germline, CDR1 is SGHDT, CDR2 YYEEEE. CDR3 sequence (DNA): TGTGCCACCTCACCGGCGGGGGGAGCGAGGCAGTATTTT. Translation: CATSPAGGARQYF.

This chain joins TRBV11-1 and TRBJ2-7; the match to TRBD1 covers 9 bases. Unmatched junction bases numbered 5, after V lost 5 bases and J lost 0 bases. This CDR3 comprises 15 residues. Looked up from germline, CDR1 is SGHAT and CDR2 is FQDESV (reference sequence). The CDR3 DNA sequence: TGTGCCAGCAGCCGGACAGGGGCGGCCTCCTACGAGCAGTACTTC. It specifies CASSRTGAASYEQYF.

The CDR3 DNA reads TGTGCCAGCAGCCGGGGATGGACATCCTACGAGCAGTACTTC. Protein sequence: CASSRGWTSYEQYF. The chain has TRBV11-3 and TRBJ2-7; tentatively, D is TRBD1 or TRBD2 (5 bases each). Deletions cut 5 bases from V and 1 base from J, with 12 bases between. CDR3 length: 14 residues. Germline CDR1 and CDR2: SGHNT and YENEEA. Filled out from reference TRBV11-3 and TRBJ2-7, the complete variable domain reads EAGVVQSPRYKIIEKKQPVAFWCNPISGHNTLYWYLQNLGQGPELLIRYENEEAVDDSQLPKDRFSAERLKGVDSTLKIQPAELGDSAVYLCASSRGWTSYEQYFGPGTRLTVT.

This sequence joins TRBV5-6 and TRBJ1-2; D is uncertain. Germline-derived CDR1 and CDR2 are SGHDT and YYEEEE. The length of the CDR3 is 11 residues. Trimming left V 2 bases short and J 9 bases short, with 8 bases between. CDR3 DNA sequence: TGTGCCAGCAGCTTAAGCGGGAGCTACACCTTC. The encoded protein is CASSLSGSYTF.

The rearrangement joins TRBV20-1 to TRBJ1-1; no reliable D call. This CDR3 region has 13 residues. Between the trimmed V and J ends, which lost 0 bases and 3 bases, there was a span of 8 bases. Germline lookup yields CDR1 DFQATT and CDR2 SNEGSKA (reference sequence). The DNA of the CDR3 is TGCAGTGCTAGAGATCGTTGGGACACTGAAGCTTTCTTT. The encoded protein is CSARDRWDTEAFF.

Written as DNA, the CDR3 is TGTGCTAGTGGTACCAGGGTGAGGAGCACAGATACGCAGTATTTT. This sequence encodes CASGTRVRSTDTQYF. The chain carries TRBV12-5 and TRBJ2-3; maybe TRBD1 (5 bases). Trimming removed 5 bases from V and 0 bases from J, with 12 bases in between. CDR1 is LGHNT and CDR2 is FRNRAP in the germline V gene. The length of the CDR3 is 15 residues.

The chain is built from TRBV5-6 and TRBJ1-6, with D possibly being TRBD1 (5 bases). The V gene's germline CDR1 is SGHDT and CDR2 YYEEEE. The CDR3 length is 14 residues. Trimming cost V 3 bases and J 9 bases, with 13 bases left between them. The CDR3 loop reads CASSYRDGSSPLHF. The CDR3 region has the DNA TGTGCCAGCAGCTACCGGGACGGTAGTTCACCCCTCCACTTT.

This clonotype appeared a few times. This could be a read error, since a much larger clone is one nucleotide away. The J gene is TRBJ2-1, the V gene TRBV7-8; D not resolved. V dropped 2 bases and J dropped 4 bases, with 3 bases sitting between them. This CDR3 contains 12 residues. Looked up from germline, CDR1 is SGHVS and CDR2 is FQNEAQ. The CDR3 loop reads CASSLKYNEQFF. The CDR3 DNA sequence: TGTGCCAGCAGCTTAAAATACAATGAGCAGTTCTTC.

Comments on this clonotype: Its ends do not fully match the called genes, so a read error is possible. The chain has TRBV5-4 and TRBJ2-3; D could derive from TRBD1 or TRBD2 (5 bases each). Germline loops: CDR1 SGHNT, CDR2 YYREEE (reference sequence). This CDR3 has 15 residues. CDR3 loop: CVSSLTGTSTDTQYF. CDR3 DNA sequence: TGTGTCAGCAGCTTAACTGGGACCAGCACAGATACGCAGTATTTT. The full variable domain, with the rest looked up from reference TRBV5-4 and TRBJ2-3, is ETGVTQSPTHLIKTRGQQVTLRCSSQSGHNTVSWYQQALGQGPQFIFQYYREEENGRGNFPPRFSGLQFPNYSSELNVNALELDDSALYLCVSSLTGTSTDTQYFGPGTRLTVL.

In regard to this clonotype: A much more abundant neighbour one base away suggests this may be a read error. The J gene is TRBJ2-3, the V gene TRBV10-1, with 12 bases fitting TRBD2. CDR3 size: 15 residues. Germline V gives CDR1 WNHNN, CDR2 SYGVQD (reference sequence). With V trimmed by 4 bases and J by 7 bases, 6 bases remained unmatched. The CDR3 sequence: CASSATSGSTYTQYF. In DNA, the CDR3 is TGCGCCAGCAGTGCGACTAGCGGGAGTACATATACGCAGTATTTT.

This chain joins TRBV6-1 and TRBJ2-1; D possibly matches TRBD1 or TRBD2 (5 bases each). Per germline, CDR1 MNHNS and CDR2 SASEGT. The CDR3 extends over 14 amino acids. The CDR3 protein is CATQSGRSYNEQFF. The CDR3 bases are TGTGCAACCCAGTCGGGACGGTCCTACAATGAGCAGTTCTTC.

Concerning this clonotype itself: An end of the junction differs from the germline gene, which may be a read error. The chain joins TRBV29-1 to TRBJ1-2; D is ambiguous. This CDR3 region has 13 residues. Germline V gene sequence: CDR1 SQVTM, CDR2 ANQGSEA. Here the CDR3 reads CSVRSPLDYGCTF. The CDR3 DNA sequence: TGCAGCGTTCGATCCCCCTTGGACTATGGCTGCACCTTC. Variable domain in full (rest from reference TRBV29-1 and TRBJ1-2): SAVISQKPSRDICQRGTSLTIQCQVDSQVTMMFWYRQQPGQSLTLIATANQGSEATYESGFVIDKFPISRPNLTFSTLTVSNMSPEDSSIYLCSVRSPLDYGCTFGSGTRLTVV.

Notes on this clonotype: Just one base apart from a much larger clone, this may be a read error. The CDR3 DNA reads as TGCAGTACTAGCGGGACCTCCACCGGGGAGCTGTTTTTT. Translating gives CSTSGTSTGELFF. The chain recombines TRBV20-1 with TRBJ2-2; 10 bases map to TRBD2. The CDR3 is 13 amino acids. CDR1 is DFQATT and CDR2 is SNEGSKA in the germline V gene (reference sequence).

The CDR3 region is CANCTEQGEEKLFF. As DNA, the CDR3 is TGTGCTAACTGCACGGAACAGGGAGAGGAAAAACTGTTTTTT. The rearrangement joins TRBV4-2 to TRBJ1-4; maybe TRBD1 (6 bases). This CDR3 is built from 14 residues. Looked up from germline, CDR1 is LGHNA and CDR2 is YNFKEQ.

This clonotype was observed a handful of times. This chain connects TRBV11-1 to TRBJ2-1; D is undetermined. V lost 5 bases and J lost 8, with 19 bases in between. CDR3 length: 15 amino acids. The germline CDR1 and CDR2 sequences are SGHAT and FQDESV (reference sequence). The CDR3: CASSPTPSTGDEQFF. The CDR3 DNA sequence: TGTGCCAGCAGCCCGACTCCTTCGACGGGCGATGAGCAGTTCTTC.

Notes on this clonotype: An end of the junction does not agree with germline; a read error may underlie this. The chain uses TRBV6-2 or TRBV6-3 and TRBJ1-2, with D unclear. Germline loops: CDR1 MNHEY, CDR2 SVGEGT. The CDR3 is 13 residues long. As DNA, the CDR3 is TGTGTCAGCACCGCGGCAGGAGCTTGTGGCTACACCTTC. Encoded protein: CVSTAAGACGYTF.

Details on this clonotype: Germline is not matched at one junction end, which may reflect a read error. V is TRBV5-1 and J is TRBJ2-3, with 15 bases lining up with TRBD2. The CDR3 has 17 residues. CDR1 and CDR2 (germline): SGHRS, YFSETQ. The CDR3 is CASRRTSGRASTDMQYF. The CDR3 bases are TGCGCCAGCAGGCGGACTAGCGGGAGGGCCAGCACAGATATGCAGTATTTT.

As concerns this clonotype: Germline is not matched at one junction end, which may reflect a read error. This chain links TRBV5-4 with TRBJ2-5; no firm D call. The CDR3 covers 16 residues. Germline V lookup: CDR1 SGHNT, CDR2 YYREEE (reference sequence). The CDR3 bases are TGTGCCGGCTATCGAATGGACGCAGCAGACCAAGAGACCCAGTATTTC. This sequence encodes CAGYRMDAADQETQYF.

The V and J genes are TRBV6-6 and TRBJ1-2, with a weak D call TRBD1 (5 bases). V lost 6 bases to trimming and J lost 4 bases, with 12 bases between them. The length of the CDR3 is 13 residues. The germline V gene has CDR1 MNHNY and CDR2 SVGAGI (reference sequence). In nucleotides, the CDR3 is TGTGCCAGCAGGATGACAGAAAGCTATGGCTACACCTTC. Translated: CASRMTESYGYTF.

About this clonotype: One base away lies a much larger clone, so this may be a sequencing read error. The V and J genes are TRBV29-1 and TRBJ1-2; the D gene is possibly TRBD1 (5 bases). CDR3 length: 15 residues. Germline V gene data show CDR1 as SQVTM and CDR2 as ANQGSEA. The DNA of the CDR3 is TGCGGCGTTGATTCCCGGACAAGTCCCTGGGCTGGCTACACCTTC. Amino acids: CGVDSRTSPWAGYTF.

Points on this clonotype: Its ends do not fully match the called genes, so a read error is possible. The rearrangement links TRBV6-5 to TRBJ2-7; D is perhaps TRBD1 (5 bases). The CDR3 has 13 residues. Germline CDR1 reads MNHEY; CDR2 reads SVGAGI. The CDR3 loop reads CVSSYWQGHEQYF. The DNA of the CDR3 is TGTGTCAGCAGTTACTGGCAGGGCCACGAGCAGTACTTC.

In its sample, this clonotype was seen a few times. The V gene is TRBV1, the J gene TRBJ2-7; TRBD1 is taken as the D call from the table, unchecked against the DNA. TRBV1 is a pseudogene segment. This CDR3 comprises 18 residues. CDR3 in DNA: TGCACCAGTATCACCGCCCGGGGGGAAGCGGGAGCACTCTACGAGCAGTACTTC. Protein sequence: CTSITARGEAGALYEQYF.

Concerning this clonotype itself: The junction departs from the called germline gene at one end, perhaps through a read error. This rearrangement joins TRBV28 to TRBJ1-2; D uncertain. Per germline, CDR1 MDHEN and CDR2 SYDVKM. This CDR3 comprises 12 residues. The CDR3 is CTSSSSRNENTF. The CDR3 nucleotides are TGTACCAGCAGTTCATCCCGGAACGAGAACACCTTC.

Points on this clonotype: A much larger clonotype is one base distant, so this may be a read error. V and J are TRBV29-1 and TRBJ2-1; 7 bases are shared with TRBD2. CDR1 is SQVTM, CDR2 ANQGSEA, per germline. The CDR3 has 13 amino acids. The DNA for the CDR3 is TGCAGCGTTGAAGCCTGGGGGGAGGGTGAGCAGATCTTC. It translates to CSVEAWGEGEQIF.

Details on this clonotype: A much larger clone sits a single nucleotide away, making a read error possible. The CDR3 DNA sequence: TGCGCCAACAGTGCGACTAGCGGGAGTACAGATACGCAGTATTTT. It translates to CANSATSGSTDTQYF. The chain carries TRBV10-1 and TRBJ2-3, with 12 nucleotides matching TRBD2. The CDR3 spans 15 residues. Germline CDR1 reads WNHNN; CDR2 reads SYGVQD (reference sequence).